The 26 T cell receptor beta chains listed next were all sequenced from one sample in a study of CD8+CD57+ T cells in acquired aplastic anemia. Patients chosen for sequencing had CD8+CD57+ cells that had expanded, as shown by flow cytometry. It was genomic DNA that served as the template for profiling TCR beta VDJ and CDR3. TCRdb reprocessed the reads with MiXCR, giving one entry per CDR3 protein. The sample carries 150,000 to 200,000 distinct CDR3 sequences, 40% to 50% recorded once. Source material: sorted CD4+, CD8+, or CD8+CD57+ T cells (not recorded which) from PBMCs. The receptors come from a human donor with aplastic anemia.

This clonotype was found many times. The chain links TRBV6-1 to TRBJ1-2, with TRBD1 matching over 7 bases. J was trimmed by 4 bases and V by 6 bases; bases with no gene match: 14. The CDR3 spans 16 residues. Germline V gene sequence: CDR1 MNHNS, CDR2 SASEGT. CDR3 protein: CASSPGTDWGRYGYTF. The CDR3 nucleotides are TGTGCCAGCAGCCCAGGGACAGATTGGGGTCGCTATGGCTACACCTTC.

The CDR3, as DNA: TGTGCCACCAGCTCCAAGGGGGCGGCCTACGAGCAGTACTTC. Translated, it gives CATSSKGAAYEQYF. The chain joins TRBV15 to TRBJ2-7, with TRBD1 matching 7 bases. The CDR3 runs to 14 residues. Per the germline V gene, CDR1 is LNHNV and CDR2 is YYDKDF (reference sequence). After removal of 5 bases from V and 2 bases from J, the junction contained 6 bases not matched to a gene.

This clonotype was found many times. The chain couples TRBV25-1 to TRBJ2-2; TRBD1 or TRBD2 may be the D gene (5 bases each). Trimming removed 2 bases at V and 4 bases at J, with 11 bases between. The CDR3 extends over 15 amino acids. CDR1 MGHDK and CDR2 SYGVNS come from the germline V gene. The CDR3, as DNA: TGTGCCAGCAGTGAACCAGGGACCAGCACCGGGGAGCTGTTTTTT. Translated, it gives CASSEPGTSTGELFF.

The chain combines TRBV7-3 with TRBJ1-2; D is unclear. Trimming removed 7 bases from V and 8 bases from J, with 17 bases in between. The CDR3 spans 13 residues. Germline-derived CDR1 and CDR2 are SGHTA and FQGTGA. CDR3 protein: CASNPDRGYGYTF. CDR3 DNA sequence: TGTGCCAGCAACCCGGACCGAGGCTACGGCTACACCTTC.

The chain combines TRBV12-3 or TRBV12-4 with TRBJ2-7, with no clear D. The CDR3 loop spans 12 amino acids. V was pared by 2 bases and J by 2 bases, with 4 bases between. CDR3 DNA sequence: TGTGCCAGCAGTTTATCACCCTACGAGCAGTACTTC. Protein: CASSLSPYEQYF.

Worth noting for this clonotype: A read error is likely, as this CDR3 ends without the conserved phenylalanine or tryptophan. The DNA is omitted, as the CDR3 cannot be located on it reliably, and the CDR3 follows TCRdb's listing. V gene TRBV20-1 combines with J gene TRBJ2-3; the D call of TRBD2 is as the table states it, not checked on the DNA. Germline CDR1 and CDR2: DFQATT and SNEGSKA (reference sequence). The CDR3 is 13 amino acids in total, end residues counted. The CDR3 protein is CSAGTSGTDTRYL.

The table lists this clonotype with a count of one. This rearrangement joins TRBV7-3 to TRBJ2-5, with 8 bases lining up with TRBD2. J lost 4 bases, V lost 5 bases, and 6 bases had no gene match. Germline values: CDR1 SGHTA, CDR2 FQGTGA. This CDR3 has 14 residues. CDR3 region: CASSPGLDAETQYF. In DNA form, the CDR3 reads TGTGCCAGCAGCCCGGGACTAGATGCAGAGACCCAGTACTTC.

As regards this clonotype: A single base separates this from a much larger clone, so it may be a read error. The final CDR3 position lacks the conserved phenylalanine or tryptophan, pointing to a likely read error. V gene TRBV6-2 or TRBV6-3 combines with J gene TRBJ2-1; D is perhaps TRBD2 (6 bases). The V end lost 8 bases, the J end lost 5 bases, and 16 bases lay between the germline ends. The CDR3 extends over 14 amino acids. In germline, CDR1 is MNHEY, CDR2 SVGEGT. The DNA for the CDR3 is TGTGCCAGCCGGAGATTTAGCGGTAACAATGAGCAGTTCCTC. It codes for CASRRFSGNNEQFL.

This clonotype was seen ten or more times. The chain links TRBV19 to TRBJ1-6, with D tentatively TRBD1 (5 bases). CDR3 length: 17 amino acids. CDR1 is LNHDA, CDR2 SQIVND, per germline (reference sequence). V dropped 9 bases and J dropped 7 bases, with 25 bases sitting between them. The CDR3 DNA reads TGTGCCAGCCGAGGCGCGGGGGTTGGGGATCTGAATTCACCCCTCCACTTT. It translates to CASRGAGVGDLNSPLHF.

Of note for this clonotype: This may come from a read error, since a much larger clone is one base off. CDR3 residues: CASSQGPRRGTQYF. As DNA, the CDR3 is TGTGCCAGCAGCCAAGGGCCAAGAAGGGGGACCCAGTACTTC. The J gene is TRBJ2-5, the V gene TRBV3-1, with D possibly being TRBD1 (5 bases). V was pared by 1 base and J by 7 bases, with 13 bases between. The CDR3 covers 14 residues. The germline V gene encodes CDR1 LGHDT and CDR2 YNNKEL (reference sequence).

The rearrangement links TRBV27 to TRBJ2-2; no clear D. The ends were cut back, 0 bases at V and 1 base at J, with 6 bases in the middle. The CDR3 spans 15 residues. The germline V gene encodes CDR1 MNHEY and CDR2 SMNVEV (reference sequence). CDR3 in amino acids: CASSLSLGNTGELFF. The CDR3 region has the DNA TGTGCCAGCAGTTTATCGTTGGGGAACACCGGGGAGCTGTTTTTT.

This clonotype was seen repeatedly, ten times or more. The chain carries TRBV6-6 and TRBJ2-7; TRBD1 is a possible D gene (6 bases). V was shortened by 2 bases and J by 2 bases, with 19 bases between the two germline ends. The CDR3 spans 17 residues. Germline assignment: CDR1 MNHNY and CDR2 SVGAGI (reference sequence). CDR3 protein: CASSYRSKARDTYEQYF. For the CDR3, the DNA is TGTGCCAGCAGTTACAGAAGTAAGGCGAGGGACACCTACGAGCAGTACTTC.

The chain couples TRBV20-1 to TRBJ1-1; D call uncertain. In germline, CDR1 is DFQATT, CDR2 SNEGSKA (reference sequence). This CDR3 has 14 residues. Trimming left V 5 bases short and J 2 bases short, with 15 bases between. The CDR3 DNA reads TGCAGTGCTCGCCAAGGACCCGACAACACTGAAGCTTTCTTT. Translated, it gives CSARQGPDNTEAFF.

With respect to this clonotype: Its ends do not fully match the called genes, so a read error is possible. The chain employs TRBV27 and TRBJ1-5; no clear D gene. The CDR3 has 14 residues. Germline lookup yields CDR1 MNHEY and CDR2 SMNVEV (reference sequence). The CDR3 DNA follows: TGTGCCAGCAGCCCTAGACAAGTCAATCGGCCCCAGCATTTT. Translated, it gives CASSPRQVNRPQHF.

The chain joins TRBV5-1 to TRBJ2-2; D is undetermined. V was pared by 0 bases and J by 0 bases, with 15 bases between. The CDR3 is 18 residues long. The germline V gene has CDR1 SGHRS and CDR2 YFSETQ. CDR3 DNA sequence: TGCGCCAGCAGCTTGGAGGCCAATTCATACGCGAACACCGGGGAGCTGTTTTTT. Amino acids: CASSLEANSYANTGELFF.

This clonotype has ten or more counts. The chain has TRBV7-2 and TRBJ2-3; D is unresolved. The CDR3 has 11 residues. V was pared by 5 bases and J by 8 bases, with 8 bases between. The germline CDR1 and CDR2 sequences are SGHTA and FQGNSA. CDR3 in amino acids: CASSRASTQYF. The CDR3 nucleotides read TGTGCCAGCAGCAGAGCGAGTACGCAGTATTTT.

This clonotype was seen repeatedly, ten times or more. J is TRBJ1-3 and V is TRBV7-2; D call uncertain. V shed 0 bases and J shed 0 bases, with 6 bases lying between them. There are 15 residues in the CDR3. CDR1 and CDR2 (germline): SGHTA, FQGNSA. The CDR3 here is CASSLASGSGNTIYF. The CDR3 bases are TGTGCCAGCAGCTTAGCGTCGGGCTCTGGAAACACCATATATTTT.

With regard to this clonotype: One junction end disagrees with the germline gene, perhaps due to a read error. The chain couples TRBV15 to TRBJ2-1; 8 nucleotides line up with TRBD1. The CDR3 consists of 14 residues. Looked up from germline, CDR1 is LNHNV and CDR2 is YYDKDF (reference sequence). The CDR3 nucleotides are TGTGCCAACAGCATAGACAGGGGTTACAATGAGCAGTTCTTC. Protein: CANSIDRGYNEQFF.

Many counts were recorded for this clonotype. The chain links TRBV4-1 to TRBJ1-2; D is perhaps TRBD1 (5 bases). V lost 5 bases and J 4 bases, leaving 14 bases between the germline ends. This CDR3 is 14 amino acids long. Germline loops: CDR1 MGHRA, CDR2 YSYEKL. CDR3 residues: CASSSRAQGYGYTF. Written as DNA, the CDR3 is TGCGCCAGCAGCTCCAGGGCTCAAGGCTATGGCTACACCTTC.

This chain joins TRBV20-1 and TRBJ2-7; 7 bases fit TRBD2. The J segment lost 0 bases and the V segment lost 0 bases, leaving 8 bases of the junction unmatched. CDR3 size: 16 residues. CDR1 is DFQATT and CDR2 is SNEGSKA in the germline V gene (reference sequence). The CDR3 loop reads CSARDLRGGDSYEQYF. The CDR3 DNA reads TGCAGTGCTAGAGATCTCCGCGGGGGTGACTCCTACGAGCAGTACTTC.

This clonotype has only a few counts. The chain links TRBV9 to TRBJ1-3; TRBD1 is a possible D gene (6 bases). Germline loops: CDR1 SGDLS, CDR2 YYNGEE. The CDR3 has 18 amino acids. Trimming took off 2 bases at V and 0 bases at J, with 18 bases between the two ends. The CDR3 DNA reads as TGTGCCAGCAGCGTCCAAGGCGCGGGGGGCGCCTCTGGAAACACCATATATTTT. Protein sequence: CASSVQGAGGASGNTIYF. Full variable domain (outside the CDR3, taken from reference TRBV9 and TRBJ1-3): DSGVTQTPKHLITATGQRVTLRCSPRSGDLSVYWYQQSLDQGLQFLIQYYNGEERAKGNILERFSAQQFPDLHSELNLSSLELGDSALYFCASSVQGAGGASGNTIYFGEGSWLTVV.

This clonotype was observed a few times. This chain connects TRBV6-1 to TRBJ1-4; D ambiguous. The V and J ends lost 6 bases and 1 base respectively, with 12 bases between them. This CDR3 has 15 amino acids. Germline CDR1 reads MNHNS; CDR2 reads SASEGT. In DNA form, the CDR3 reads TGTGCCAGCAGCCCATTACGAAGAACTAATGAAAAACTGTTTTTT. Translation: CASSPLRRTNEKLFF.

This clonotype was recorded only once. The chain uses TRBV19 and TRBJ1-1, with TRBD1 as a possible D gene (6 bases). Germline-derived CDR1 and CDR2 are LNHDA and SQIVND (reference sequence). The CDR3 totals 13 residues. Deletions cut 5 bases from V and 7 bases from J, with 14 bases between. The CDR3 protein is CASSVTGAIEAFF. The CDR3 nucleotides read TGTGCCAGTAGTGTCACGGGGGCTATTGAAGCTTTCTTT. The complete variable domain, with remaining parts taken from reference TRBV19 and TRBJ1-1, reads DGGITQSPKYLFRKEGQNVTLSCEQNLNHDAMYWYRQDPGQGLRLIYYSQIVNDFQKGDIAEGYSVSREKKESFPLTVTSAQKNPTAFYLCASSVTGAIEAFFGQGTRLTVV.

This clonotype was recorded many times. The chain employs TRBV7-8 and TRBJ1-3; D not resolved. The V gene lost 1 base and the J gene lost 0 bases, with 7 bases spanning the gap. Germline lookup yields CDR1 SGHVS and CDR2 FQNEAQ. The CDR3 has 15 amino acids. CDR3 amino acids: CASSLGSTSGNTIYF. The CDR3, as DNA: TGTGCCAGCAGCTTAGGGTCGACCTCTGGAAACACCATATATTTT.

This clonotype has a handful of counts. The gene calls are TRBV24-1 and TRBJ2-1, with D possibly matching TRBD1 (6 bases). The CDR3 sequence is 12 residues long. The germline V gene has CDR1 KGHDR and CDR2 SFDVKD. V lost 4 bases and J lost 13, with 13 bases in between. The CDR3 DNA is TGTGCCACCAGTGACCCGGACAGACCCCAGTTCTTC. Translating gives CATSDPDRPQFF.

This clonotype was observed many times. The rearrangement links TRBV6-1 to TRBJ2-5; tentative D call: TRBD1 (6 bases). This CDR3 comprises 14 residues. Per germline, CDR1 MNHNS and CDR2 SASEGT. Trimming took 1 base from V and 7 from J, leaving 13 bases between them. The CDR3 DNA follows: TGTGCCAGCAGTGAAGGGGGGCGGCGAGCGACCCAGTACTTC. Translating gives CASSEGGRRATQYF.